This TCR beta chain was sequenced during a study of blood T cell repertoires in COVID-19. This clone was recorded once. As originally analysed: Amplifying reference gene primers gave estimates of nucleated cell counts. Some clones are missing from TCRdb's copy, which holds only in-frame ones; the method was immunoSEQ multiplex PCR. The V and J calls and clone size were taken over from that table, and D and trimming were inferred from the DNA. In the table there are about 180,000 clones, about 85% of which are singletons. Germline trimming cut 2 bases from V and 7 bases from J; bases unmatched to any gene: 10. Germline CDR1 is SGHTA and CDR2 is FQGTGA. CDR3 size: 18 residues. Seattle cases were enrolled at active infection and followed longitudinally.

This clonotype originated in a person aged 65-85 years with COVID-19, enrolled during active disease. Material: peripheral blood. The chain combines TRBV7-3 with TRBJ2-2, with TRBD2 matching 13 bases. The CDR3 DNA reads TGTGCCAGCAGCTTAGCTGCGTCCGGGACTAGCGGGGTCGGGGAGCTGTTTTTT. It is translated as CASSLAASGTSGVGELFF.